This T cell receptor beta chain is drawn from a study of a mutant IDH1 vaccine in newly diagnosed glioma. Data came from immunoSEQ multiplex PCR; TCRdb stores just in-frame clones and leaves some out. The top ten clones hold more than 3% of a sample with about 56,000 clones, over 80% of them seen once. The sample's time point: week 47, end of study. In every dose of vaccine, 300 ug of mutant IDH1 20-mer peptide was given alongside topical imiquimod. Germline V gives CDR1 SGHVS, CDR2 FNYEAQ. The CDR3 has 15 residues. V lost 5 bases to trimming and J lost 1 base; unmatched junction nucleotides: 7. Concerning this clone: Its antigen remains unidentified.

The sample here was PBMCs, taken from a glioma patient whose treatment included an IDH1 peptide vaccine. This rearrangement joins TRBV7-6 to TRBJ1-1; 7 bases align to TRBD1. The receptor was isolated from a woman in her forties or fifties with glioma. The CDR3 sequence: CASSLRQGTNTEAFF. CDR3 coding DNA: TGTGCCAGCAGCCTCAGACAGGGAACGAACACTGAAGCTTTCTTT.